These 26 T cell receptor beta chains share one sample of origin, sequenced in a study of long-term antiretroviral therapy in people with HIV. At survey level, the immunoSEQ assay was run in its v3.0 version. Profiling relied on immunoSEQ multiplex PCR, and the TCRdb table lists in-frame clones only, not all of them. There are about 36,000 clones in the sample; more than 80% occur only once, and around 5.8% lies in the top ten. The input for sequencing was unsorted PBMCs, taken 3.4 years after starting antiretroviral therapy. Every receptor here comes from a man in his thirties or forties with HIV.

CDR3 sequence reads: CAISELRESYEQYF. CDR3 bases: TGTGCCATCAGTGAGTTACGGGAGTCCTACGAGCAGTACTTC. The rearrangement links TRBV10-3 to TRBJ2-7; a possible D gene is TRBD2 (6 bases). CDR1 ENHRY and CDR2 SYGVKD come from the germline V gene. The V and J ends lost 1 base and 1 base respectively, with 8 bases between them. The length of the CDR3 is 14 residues.

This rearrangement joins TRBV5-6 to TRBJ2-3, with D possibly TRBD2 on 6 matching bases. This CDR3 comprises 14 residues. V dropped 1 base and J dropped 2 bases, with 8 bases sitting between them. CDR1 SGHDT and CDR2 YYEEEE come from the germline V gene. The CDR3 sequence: CASSLIADTDTQYF. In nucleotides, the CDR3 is TGTGCCAGCAGCTTGATAGCGGACACAGATACGCAGTATTTT.

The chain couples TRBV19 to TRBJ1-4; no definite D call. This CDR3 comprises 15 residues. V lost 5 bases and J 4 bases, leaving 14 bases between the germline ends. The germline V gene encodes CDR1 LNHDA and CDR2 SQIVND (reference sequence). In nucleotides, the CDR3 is TGTGCCAGTAGTCGGGCAATTGGGAGTAATGAAAAACTGTTTTTT. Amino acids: CASSRAIGSNEKLFF.

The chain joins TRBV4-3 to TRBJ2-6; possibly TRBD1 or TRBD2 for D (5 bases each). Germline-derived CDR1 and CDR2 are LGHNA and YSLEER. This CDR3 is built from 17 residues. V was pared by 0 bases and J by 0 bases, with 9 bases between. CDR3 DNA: TGCGCCAGCAGCCAAGATTGGGGGTCCTCTGGGGCCAACGTCCTGACTTTC. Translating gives CASSQDWGSSGANVLTF.

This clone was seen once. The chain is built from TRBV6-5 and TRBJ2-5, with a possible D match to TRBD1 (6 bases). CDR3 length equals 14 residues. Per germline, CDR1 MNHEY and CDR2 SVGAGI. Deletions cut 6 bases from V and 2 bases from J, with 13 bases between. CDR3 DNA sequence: TGTGCCAGCAGCCCCGTACAGGGACAAGAGACCCAGTACTTC. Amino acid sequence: CASSPVQGQETQYF.

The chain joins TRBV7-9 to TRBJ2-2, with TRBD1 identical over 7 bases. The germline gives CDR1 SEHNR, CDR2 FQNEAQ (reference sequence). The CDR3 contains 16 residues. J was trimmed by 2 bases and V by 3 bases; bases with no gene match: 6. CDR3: CASSFSGTVNTGELFF. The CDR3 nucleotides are TGTGCCAGCAGCTTTTCCGGGACAGTCAACACCGGGGAGCTGTTTTTT.

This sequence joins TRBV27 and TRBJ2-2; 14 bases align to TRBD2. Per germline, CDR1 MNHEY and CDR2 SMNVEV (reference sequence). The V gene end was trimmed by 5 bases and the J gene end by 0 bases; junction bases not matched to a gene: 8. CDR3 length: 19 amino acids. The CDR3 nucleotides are TGTGCCAGCAGTAGAACGAGACTAGCGGGAGGGCCGAACACCGGGGAGCTGTTTTTT. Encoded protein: CASSRTRLAGGPNTGELFF.

The CDR3 protein is CASRRYGEQYF. CDR3 sequence (DNA): TGTGCCAGCAGACGTTATGGCGAGCAGTACTTC. This sequence joins TRBV28 and TRBJ2-7; D ambiguous. V lost 6 bases and J lost 6, with 9 bases in between. Germline values: CDR1 MDHEN, CDR2 SYDVKM. CDR3 length equals 11 residues.

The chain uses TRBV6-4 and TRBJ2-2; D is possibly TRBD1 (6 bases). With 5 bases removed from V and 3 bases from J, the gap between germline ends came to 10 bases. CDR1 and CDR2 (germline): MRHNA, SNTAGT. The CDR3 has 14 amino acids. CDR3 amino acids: CASSRDTYTGELFF. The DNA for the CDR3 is TGTGCCAGCAGTAGGGACACTTACACCGGGGAGCTGTTTTTT.

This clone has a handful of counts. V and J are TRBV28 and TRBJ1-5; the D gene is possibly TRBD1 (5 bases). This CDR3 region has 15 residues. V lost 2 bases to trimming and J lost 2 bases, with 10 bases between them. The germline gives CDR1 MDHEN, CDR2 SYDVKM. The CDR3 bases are TGTGCCAGCAGTTTAAGAGGGGCCCGCAATCAGCCCCAGCATTTT. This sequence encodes CASSLRGARNQPQHF.

The CDR3 region has the DNA TGTGCCAGCAGCCCCATAGCGGGAGGGGGGGAGACCCAGTACTTC. Translation gives CASSPIAGGGETQYF. The chain uses TRBV5-4 and TRBJ2-5; 11 nucleotides agree with TRBD2. The CDR3 covers 15 residues. Germline CDR1 reads SGHNT; CDR2 reads YYREEE (reference sequence). J gave up 5 bases and V 4 bases, and 7 bases lay outside the gene matches.

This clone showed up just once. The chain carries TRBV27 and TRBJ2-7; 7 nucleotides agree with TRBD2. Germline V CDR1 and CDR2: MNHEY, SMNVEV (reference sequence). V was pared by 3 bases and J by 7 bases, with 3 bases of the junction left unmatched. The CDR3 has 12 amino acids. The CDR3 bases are TGTGCCAGCAGTTTGTGGGGAGGGGAGCAGTACTTC. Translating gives CASSLWGGEQYF.

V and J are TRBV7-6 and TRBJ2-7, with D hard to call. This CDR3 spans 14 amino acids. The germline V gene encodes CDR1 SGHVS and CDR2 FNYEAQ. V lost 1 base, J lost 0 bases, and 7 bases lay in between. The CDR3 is CASSLGRNSYEQYF. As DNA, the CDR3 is TGTGCCAGCAGCTTAGGCAGAAACTCCTACGAGCAGTACTTC.

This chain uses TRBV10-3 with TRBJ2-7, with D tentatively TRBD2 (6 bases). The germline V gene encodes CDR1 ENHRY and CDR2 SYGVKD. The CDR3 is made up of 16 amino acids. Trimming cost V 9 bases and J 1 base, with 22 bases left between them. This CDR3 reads CAMKCVGTANSYEQYF. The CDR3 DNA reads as TGTGCCATGAAGTGTGTAGGGACTGCAAATTCCTACGAGCAGTACTTC.

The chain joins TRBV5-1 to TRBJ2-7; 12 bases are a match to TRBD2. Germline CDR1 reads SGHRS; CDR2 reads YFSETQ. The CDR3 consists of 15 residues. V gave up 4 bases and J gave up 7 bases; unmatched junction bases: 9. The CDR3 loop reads CASSRSSGRAWEQYF. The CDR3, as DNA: TGCGCCAGCAGCAGATCTAGCGGGAGGGCCTGGGAGCAGTACTTC.

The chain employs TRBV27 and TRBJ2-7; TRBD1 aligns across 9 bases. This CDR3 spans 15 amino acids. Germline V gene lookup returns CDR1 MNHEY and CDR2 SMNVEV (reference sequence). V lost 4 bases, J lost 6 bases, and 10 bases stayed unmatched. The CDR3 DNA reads TGTGCCAGCAGTTGGGCCGGGACAGGGTCCCTCGAGCAGTACTTC. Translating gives CASSWAGTGSLEQYF.

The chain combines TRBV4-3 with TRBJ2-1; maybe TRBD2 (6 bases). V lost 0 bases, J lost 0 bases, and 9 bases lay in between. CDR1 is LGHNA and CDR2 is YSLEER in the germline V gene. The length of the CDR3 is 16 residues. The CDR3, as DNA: TGCGCCAGCAGCCAAGATCTCGGGGGCTCCTACAATGAGCAGTTCTTC. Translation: CASSQDLGGSYNEQFF.

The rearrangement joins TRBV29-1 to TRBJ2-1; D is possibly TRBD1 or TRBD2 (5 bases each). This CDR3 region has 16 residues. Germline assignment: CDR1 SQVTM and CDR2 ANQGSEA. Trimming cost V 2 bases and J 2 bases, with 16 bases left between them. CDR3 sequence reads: CSVEPPERGAYNEQFF. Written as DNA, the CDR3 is TGCAGCGTTGAACCTCCGGAGAGGGGCGCCTACAATGAGCAGTTCTTC.

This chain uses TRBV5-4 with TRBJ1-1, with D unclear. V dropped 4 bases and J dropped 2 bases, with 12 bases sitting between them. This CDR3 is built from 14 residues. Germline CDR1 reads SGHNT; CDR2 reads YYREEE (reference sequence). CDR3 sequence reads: CASSPSYSNTEAFF. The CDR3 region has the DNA TGTGCCAGCAGCCCAAGTTACAGCAACACTGAAGCTTTCTTT.

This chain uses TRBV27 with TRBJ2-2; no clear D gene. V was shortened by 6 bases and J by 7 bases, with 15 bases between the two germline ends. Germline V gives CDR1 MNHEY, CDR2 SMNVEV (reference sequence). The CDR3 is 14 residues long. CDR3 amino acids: CASSPVAVNGELFF. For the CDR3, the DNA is TGTGCCAGCAGCCCAGTAGCAGTGAACGGGGAGCTGTTTTTT.

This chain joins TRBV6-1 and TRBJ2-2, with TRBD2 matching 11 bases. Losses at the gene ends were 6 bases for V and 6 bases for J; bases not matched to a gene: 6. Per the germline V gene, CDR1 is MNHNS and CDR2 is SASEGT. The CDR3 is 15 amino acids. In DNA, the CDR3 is TGTGCCAGCAGACTCACTAGCGGGAGTCCCGGGGAGCTGTTTTTT. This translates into CASRLTSGSPGELFF.

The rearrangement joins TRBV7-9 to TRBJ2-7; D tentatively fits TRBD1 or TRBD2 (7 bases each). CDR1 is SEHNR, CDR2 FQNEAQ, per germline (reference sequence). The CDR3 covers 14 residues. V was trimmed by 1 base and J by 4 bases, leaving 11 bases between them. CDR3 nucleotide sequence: TGTGCCAGCAGCTTAGGACAGGGAGGGTACGAGCAGTACTTC. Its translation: CASSLGQGGYEQYF.

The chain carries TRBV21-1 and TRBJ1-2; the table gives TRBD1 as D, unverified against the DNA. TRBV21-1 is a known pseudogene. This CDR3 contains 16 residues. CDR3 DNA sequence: TGTGCCAGCAGCAGAAAACTTAAGGACAGGGCCTATGGCTACACCTTC. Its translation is CASSRKLKDRAYGYTF.

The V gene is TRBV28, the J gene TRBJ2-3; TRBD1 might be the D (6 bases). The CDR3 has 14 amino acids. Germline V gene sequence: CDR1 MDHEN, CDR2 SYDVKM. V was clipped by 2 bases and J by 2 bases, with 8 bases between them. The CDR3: CASSLRTDTDTQYF. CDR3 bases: TGTGCCAGCAGTTTAAGGACAGACACAGATACGCAGTATTTT.

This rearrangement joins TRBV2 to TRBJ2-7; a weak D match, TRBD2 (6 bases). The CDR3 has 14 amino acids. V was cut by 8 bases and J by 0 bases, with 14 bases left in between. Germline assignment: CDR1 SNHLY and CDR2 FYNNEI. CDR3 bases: TGTGCCAGCGGAAAGGAGGGTAGCTCCTACGAGCAGTACTTC. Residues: CASGKEGSSYEQYF.

The CDR3, as DNA: TGTGCCAGTAGGGGACAGGGAACAGATACGCAGTATTTT. It translates to CASRGQGTDTQYF. The gene calls are TRBV19 and TRBJ2-3; 9 bases are a match to TRBD1. The ends lost 6 bases at V and 3 bases at J; junction bases unmatched: 1. CDR3 length: 13 residues. Germline V gives CDR1 LNHDA, CDR2 SQIVND (reference sequence).